The 2 T cell receptor beta chains presented below share a single source sample, sequenced in a study of blood T cell repertoires in COVID-19. Profiling relied on immunoSEQ multiplex PCR, and the TCRdb table lists in-frame clones only, not all of them. Of 150,000 to 200,000 clones listed, approximately 87% are singletons. Sequenced input: PBMCs or T cells enriched from blood (not recorded which). Every receptor here comes from a woman aged 45-65 years who had recovered from COVID-19.

The gene calls are TRBV27 and TRBJ2-1; 7 bases map to TRBD1. There are 14 residues in the CDR3. V dropped 4 bases and J dropped 2; count of bases not matched to a gene: 2. Germline V lookup: CDR1 MNHEY, CDR2 SMNVEV (reference sequence). This CDR3 is CASSSDRTYNEQFF. In nucleotides, the CDR3 is TGTGCCAGCAGTTCGGACAGGACCTACAATGAGCAGTTCTTC.

J is TRBJ1-5 and V is TRBV5-8; D is unresolved. The V and J ends lost 10 bases and 1 base respectively, with 15 bases between them. The CDR3 sequence is 14 residues long. CDR1 SGHTS and CDR2 YDEGEE come from the germline V gene. CDR3 coding DNA: TGTGCCTCGCGAGTCCCCGGGAGCAATCAGCCCCAGCATTTT. As protein: CASRVPGSNQPQHF.